This T cell receptor (beta chain) was found in a study of shared clonotypes between healthy human individuals. Study context: Samples came from a couple of female and a few male donors aged 18 to 49. Every donor yielded three CD4 naive, three CD4 memory, two CD8 naive and one CD8 memory plate. Study outcomes and limitations: Relative to clonotypes present in all four donors, those not shared had lower generation probabilities.

In the case of this clone: The antigen is not known.

This CDR3 region has 12 residues. Germline lookup yields CDR1 SGHRS and CDR2 YFSETQ. The germline V and J ends were trimmed by 2 bases and 6 bases, with 8 bases remaining between them. The data were produced by immunoSEQ multiplex PCR, yet TCRdb's version contains in-frame clones alone and is incomplete. The table records over 2,000,000 clones, 90% to 95% of them present only once. Naive CD8 isolation took CD45RO-negative cells positively selected for CCR7 and excluded terminally differentiated effector memory CD45RA+ cells. Sequencing was performed on naive CD8+ T cells from PBMCs. The TCR originated in a young man in good health. Some clones in this sample may be carry-over from other donors' samples. The chain is built from TRBV5-1 and TRBJ1-1; no reliable D call. The CDR3 bases are TGCGCCAGCAGCTTTTCTCCCTCTGAAGCTTTCTTT. It translates to CASSFSPSEAFF.